This T cell receptor beta chain was captured by sequencing in a study of early stage breast cancer tumors. Study in general: Of around 15 invasive breast tumors, about 12 were hormone receptor-positive, HER2-negative. Invasive lobular carcinomas made up about 30% of the 12 ER+/PR+/HER2- tumors.

The repertoire was sequenced with immunoSEQ multiplex PCR; TCRdb's copy has only in-frame clones and lacks some. The repertoire holds 25,000 to 35,000 clones, with approximately 70% as singletons. Worth noting for this clone: What it binds is not known.

Germline CDR1 is SEHNR and CDR2 is FQNEAQ (reference sequence). V dropped 5 bases and J dropped 12; count of bases not matched to a gene: 10. The CDR3 runs 14 residues. Study-level findings and limits: Tumors had approximately 2.6-fold higher T cell density and higher clonality than adjacent normal breast tissue.

This clonotype was sampled from a person between 35 and 49 years old with breast cancer. The genes are TRBV7-9 and TRBJ2-1; 10 nucleotides match TRBD2. Sequences were obtained from blood. In nucleotides, the CDR3 is TGTGCCAGCAGCCAAGGCCTAGCGGGAGCCAGGCAGTTCTTC. The encoded protein is CASSQGLAGARQFF.